This note documents a single T cell receptor beta chain sequence. The sample originates from a study of blood T cell repertoires in COVID-19. Study information: Whether acute or convalescent, the COVID-19 samples came from the United States, Italy and Spain. PBMCs, B-cell-depleted T cells, or T cells provided the cDNA or gDNA that made up the material.

Authors' data handling: How many nucleated cells were present was estimated from reference gene primer amplification. Clones were sequenced by immunoSEQ multiplex PCR, and TCRdb holds only the in-frame ones, with some missing. V and J calls and clone size are as listed in that table; D and trimming were resolved from the DNA. Of some 77,000 clones detected, 80% to 85% appear once; the ten largest clones hold under 2%. This CDR3 region has 15 residues. V gave up 6 bases and J gave up 0 bases; unmatched junction bases: 5. The germline V gene has CDR1 MNHEY and CDR2 SVGAGI. The sample consisted of peripheral blood. The chain is built from TRBV6-5 and TRBJ1-2; 9 positions match TRBD1. The clonotype was recovered from a woman in her fifties or sixties with acute or convalescent COVID-19. CDR3 coding DNA: TGTGCCAGCAGCGAGACAGGGGGAACTAACTATGGCTACACCTTC. Protein sequence: CASSETGGTNYGYTF.